The next 10 T cell receptor beta chains were all read from a single sample in a study of monozygotic twins with cystic fibrosis. The table came from immunoSEQ multiplex PCR; TCRdb's copy has only in-frame clones and leaves some out. The profile shows roughly 25,000 clones, 96% of them singletons. The sequenced material came from blood. Every receptor here comes from a girl between 2 and 10 years old with cystic fibrosis.

This chain joins TRBV29-1 and TRBJ2-7; possible D gene TRBD2, 6 bases. Trimming took off 4 bases at V and 6 bases at J, with 19 bases between the two ends. Germline V CDR1 and CDR2: SQVTM, ANQGSEA. This CDR3 contains 14 residues. This chain's CDR3 is CSVVGQGGEGEQYF. Written as DNA, the CDR3 is TGCAGCGTTGTGGGTCAGGGAGGAGAAGGCGAGCAGTACTTC.

The chain uses TRBV7-8 and TRBJ1-5; D perhaps matches TRBD1 (5 bases). This CDR3 region has 15 residues. The V and J ends lost 6 bases and 3 bases respectively, with 15 bases between them. The germline V gene encodes CDR1 SGHVS and CDR2 FQNEAQ. The CDR3 reads CASSLARGFNQPQHF. CDR3 bases: TGTGCCAGCAGTCTCGCTAGGGGTTTCAATCAGCCCCAGCATTTT.

This rearrangement joins TRBV30 to TRBJ1-3; D is perhaps TRBD1 (6 bases). V shed 0 bases and J shed 1 base, with 10 bases lying between them. Germline CDR1 reads GTSNPN; CDR2 reads SVGIG (reference sequence). The length of the CDR3 is 15 residues. The CDR3 nucleotides read TGTGCCTGGAGTGTACAGGGAGGGTCTGGAAACACCATATATTTT. This encodes CAWSVQGGSGNTIYF.

The chain links TRBV2 to TRBJ2-7, with TRBD2 matching 10 bases. V dropped 2 bases and J dropped 3; count of bases not matched to a gene: 10. This CDR3 region has 17 residues. Germline V CDR1 and CDR2: SNHLY, FYNNEI. DNA of the CDR3: TGTGCCAGCAGTGAAATCCTTCGACTAGCGGGTAGCTACGAGCAGTACTTC. Amino acid sequence: CASSEILRLAGSYEQYF. Complete variable domain (other parts from reference TRBV2 and TRBJ2-7): EPEVTQTPSHQVTQMGQEVILRCVPISNHLYFYWYRQILGQKVEFLVSFYNNEISEKSEIFDDQFSVERPDGSNFTLKIRSTKLEDSAMYFCASSEILRLAGSYEQYFGPGTRLTVT.

This chain uses TRBV2 with TRBJ2-1; D may match TRBD1 or TRBD2 (5 bases each). The CDR3 contains 13 residues. V lost 6 bases to trimming and J lost 7 bases, with 13 bases between them. Germline-derived CDR1 and CDR2 are SNHLY and FYNNEI. In nucleotides, the CDR3 is TGTGCCAGCAGCGGGACCCCAAGTAATGAGCAGTTCTTC. Its translation: CASSGTPSNEQFF.

J is TRBJ2-7 and V is TRBV14; D might be TRBD2 (5 bases). This CDR3 region has 14 residues. The V gene lost 3 bases and the J gene lost 2 bases, with 11 bases spanning the gap. Germline CDR1 and CDR2: SGHDN and FVKESK. In nucleotides, the CDR3 is TGTGCCAGCAGCCACAGGACTGACACCTACGAGCAGTACTTC. Protein: CASSHRTDTYEQYF.

This rearrangement joins TRBV29-1 to TRBJ2-7, with D tentatively TRBD2 (5 bases). CDR1 SQVTM and CDR2 ANQGSEA come from the germline V gene. The V gene lost 7 bases and the J gene lost 0 bases, with 13 bases spanning the gap. This CDR3 has 13 amino acids. The CDR3: CSGRTASSYEQYF. CDR3 nucleotides: TGCAGCGGCAGGACTGCGAGCTCCTACGAGCAGTACTTC.

The rearrangement links TRBV7-3 to TRBJ2-3; TRBD2 aligns across 14 bases. The CDR3 totals 21 residues. Germline V gene sequence: CDR1 SGHTA, CDR2 FQGTGA. J gave up 2 bases and V 2 bases, and 15 bases lay outside the gene matches. Here the CDR3 DNA reads TGTGCCAGCAGCTTAGGGACAAACAGACTAGCGGGAGGGCCGAACACAGATACGCAGTATTTT. This encodes CASSLGTNRLAGGPNTDTQYF. Together with reference TRBV7-3 and TRBJ2-3, the CDR3 gives the full variable domain: GAGVSQTPSNKVTEKGKYVELRCDPISGHTALYWYRQSLGQGPEFLIYFQGTGAADDSGLPNDRFFAVRPEGSVSTLKIQRTERGDSAVYLCASSLGTNRLAGGPNTDTQYFGPGTRLTVL.

The chain couples TRBV2 to TRBJ2-3; 7 bases are shared with TRBD2. Germline assignment: CDR1 SNHLY and CDR2 FYNNEI. With V trimmed by 9 bases and J by 0 bases, 15 bases remained unmatched. There are 17 residues in the CDR3. CDR3 coding DNA: TGTGCCAGAGAAGGGAGGCGGGAGCCTTCTAGCACAGATACGCAGTATTTT. Its translation: CAREGRREPSSTDTQYF.

The rearrangement joins TRBV12-5 to TRBJ2-1, with a possible D match to TRBD2 (5 bases). This CDR3 is 14 amino acids long. Germline-derived CDR1 and CDR2 are LGHNT and FRNRAP. V lost 4 bases and J 6 bases, leaving 13 bases between the germline ends. The CDR3, as DNA: TGTGCTAGTGGTTCAAGAGGGAGTAGCAATGAGCAGTTCTTC. The encoded protein is CASGSRGSSNEQFF.